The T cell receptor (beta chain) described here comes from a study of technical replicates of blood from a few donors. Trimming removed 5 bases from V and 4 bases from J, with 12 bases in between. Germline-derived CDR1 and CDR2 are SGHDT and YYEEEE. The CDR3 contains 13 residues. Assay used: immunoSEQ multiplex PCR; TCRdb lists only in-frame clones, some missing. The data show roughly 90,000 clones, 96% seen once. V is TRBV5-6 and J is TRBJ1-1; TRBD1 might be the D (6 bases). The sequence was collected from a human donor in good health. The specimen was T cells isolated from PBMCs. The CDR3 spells CASRAGTITEAFF. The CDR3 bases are TGTGCCAGCAGAGCCGGGACAATCACTGAAGCTTTCTTT.